Listed here are 8 T cell receptor beta chains from one sample, sequenced in a study of T cell responses to AZD1222 COVID-19 vaccine (dated by TCRdb to about 2021). The library was built by means of the immunoSEQ multiplex PCR assay. The immuneACCESS repertoire file appears here via TCRdb, limited to in-frame rearrangements. These files lack a portion of the clones; in checked studies, under half of the deficit traces to unresolved V genes, and the cause of the others is not known. The sample table shows about 170,000 clones, and about 83% are seen once. In total, the top ten clones hold approximately 0.97% of the sample. The time point tag for this specimen amounts to: about 28 days (+/-7) after the second vaccine dose. The material was peripheral blood, obtained 28 days after the second AZD1222 dose. These TCRs come from an adult who received the AZD1222 COVID-19 vaccine.

The rearrangement uses TRBV6-5 and TRBJ1-3; D is unresolved. Trimming removed 2 bases at V and 0 bases at J, with 11 bases between. The CDR3 totals 16 residues. Per germline, CDR1 MNHEY and CDR2 SVGAGI. For the CDR3, the DNA is TGTGCCAGCAGTTACGTCTTCGGAGTCTCTGGAAACACCATATATTTT. It is translated as CASSYVFGVSGNTIYF.

The chain uses TRBV18 and TRBJ2-1; 7 bases map to TRBD2. The germline gives CDR1 KGHSH, CDR2 LQKENI. V was clipped by 1 base and J by 0 bases; unmatched bases: 0. The CDR3 consists of 15 residues. Here the CDR3 DNA reads TGTGCCAGCTCACCACGGGAGGGCTCCTACAATGAGCAGTTCTTC. Translated: CASSPREGSYNEQFF. Drawing the rest from reference TRBV18 and TRBJ2-1, the complete variable domain is NAGVMQNPRHLVRRRGQEARLRCSPMKGHSHVYWYRQLPEEGLKFMVYLQKENIIDESGMPKERFSAEFPKEGPSILRIQQVVRGDSAAYFCASSPREGSYNEQFFGPGTRLTVL.

The V call is TRBV6-5, the J call TRBJ2-3; 7 bases align to TRBD1. The CDR3 extends over 15 amino acids. The trim removed 2 bases at V and 1 base at J, leaving 3 bases unmatched. Germline assignment: CDR1 MNHEY and CDR2 SVGAGI. CDR3 loop: CASSYDGTGTDTQYF. In nucleotides, the CDR3 is TGTGCCAGCAGTTACGACGGGACAGGCACAGATACGCAGTATTTT.

The rearrangement uses TRBV29-1 and TRBJ2-2; 7 bases map to TRBD1. Germline V gene lookup returns CDR1 SQVTM and CDR2 ANQGSEA. V was clipped by 7 bases and J by 7 bases; unmatched bases: 6. This CDR3 region has 12 residues. CDR3 sequence reads: CSADRVSGELFF. In DNA, the CDR3 is TGCAGCGCTGACAGGGTTAGCGGGGAGCTGTTTTTT.

This clone has a handful of counts. The chain carries TRBV9 and TRBJ1-2; 10 bases map to TRBD1. The CDR3 contains 15 residues. The trim removed 3 bases at V and 4 bases at J, leaving 6 bases unmatched. From germline, CDR1 is SGDLS and CDR2 YYNGEE. CDR3 sequence (DNA): TGTGCCAGCAGCGAGAGACAGGGGGCATTCTATGGCTACACCTTC. This sequence encodes CASSERQGAFYGYTF.

The chain carries TRBV9 and TRBJ2-3; 8 bases are a match to TRBD2. CDR1 and CDR2 (germline): SGDLS, YYNGEE. The CDR3 sequence is 17 residues long. V dropped 1 base and J dropped 2; count of bases not matched to a gene: 9. CDR3 sequence: CASSVRGERGTTDTQYF. As DNA, the CDR3 is TGTGCCAGCAGCGTACGGGGCGAGCGGGGGACCACAGATACGCAGTATTTT.

This clone came up once. The chain carries TRBV19 and TRBJ1-2, with D possibly TRBD1 on 6 matching bases. V was shortened by 4 bases and J by 8 bases, with 29 bases between the two germline ends. CDR3 length equals 18 residues. CDR1 is LNHDA, CDR2 SQIVND, per germline (reference sequence). The CDR3 sequence: CASSTPFPGRGTGGGYTF. DNA for the CDR3: TGTGCCAGTAGTACCCCGTTCCCAGGGAGGGGGACGGGTGGCGGCTACACCTTC.

This chain connects TRBV19 to TRBJ1-2; TRBD1 matches at 7 bases. CDR1 is LNHDA, CDR2 SQIVND, per germline (reference sequence). J lost 5 bases, V lost 1 base, and 7 bases had no gene match. The CDR3 is 15 amino acids. The CDR3 spells CASSIGPGTAYGYTF. The CDR3, as DNA: TGTGCCAGTAGTATAGGACCCGGGACAGCATATGGCTACACCTTC.